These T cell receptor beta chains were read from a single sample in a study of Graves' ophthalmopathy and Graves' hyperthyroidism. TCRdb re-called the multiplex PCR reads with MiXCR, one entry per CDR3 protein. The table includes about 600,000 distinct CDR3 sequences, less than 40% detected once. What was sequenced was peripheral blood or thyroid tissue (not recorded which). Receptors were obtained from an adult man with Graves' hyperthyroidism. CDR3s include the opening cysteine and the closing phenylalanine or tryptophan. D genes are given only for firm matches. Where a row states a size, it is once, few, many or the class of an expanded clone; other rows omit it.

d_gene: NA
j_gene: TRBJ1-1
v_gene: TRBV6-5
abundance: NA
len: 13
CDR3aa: CASWTSGRHEQFF
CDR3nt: TGTGCCAGCTGGACTAGCGGGAGGCATGAGCAGTTCTTT

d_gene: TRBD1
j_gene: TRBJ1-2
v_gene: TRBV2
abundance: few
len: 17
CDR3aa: CASSLVGQGLPVSGYTF
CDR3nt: TGTGCCAGCAGTCTCGTGGGACAGGGGCTACCTGTATCTGGCTACACCTTC

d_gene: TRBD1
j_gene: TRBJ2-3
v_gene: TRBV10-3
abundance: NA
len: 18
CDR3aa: CAISDLLGQGANTDTQYF
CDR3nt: TGTGCCATCAGTGATTTATTGGGCCAGGGGGCGAACACAGATACGCAGTATTTT

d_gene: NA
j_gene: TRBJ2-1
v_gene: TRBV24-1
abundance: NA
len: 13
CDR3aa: CATSIALGDEQFF
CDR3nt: TGTGCCACCAGTATTGCCCTCGGGGATGAGCAGTTCTTC

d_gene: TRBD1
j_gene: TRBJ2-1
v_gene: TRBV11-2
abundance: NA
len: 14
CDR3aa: CASSLVGGLDEQFF
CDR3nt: TGTGCCAGCAGCTTAGTAGGGGGCTTGGATGAGCAGTTCTTC

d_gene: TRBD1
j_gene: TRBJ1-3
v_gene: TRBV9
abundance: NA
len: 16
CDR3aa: CASSIMGTASGNTIYF
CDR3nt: TGTGCCAGCAGCATCATGGGGACAGCCTCTGGAAACACCATATATTTT

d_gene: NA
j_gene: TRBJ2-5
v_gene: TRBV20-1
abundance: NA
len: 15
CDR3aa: CSASTLGTARETQYF
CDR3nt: TGCAGTGCTAGTACCCTCGGAACAGCGAGGGAGACCCAGTACTTC

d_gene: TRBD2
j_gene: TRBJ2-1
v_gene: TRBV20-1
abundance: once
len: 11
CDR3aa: CSAQRGDEQFF
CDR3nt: TGCAGTGCGCAGCGGGGCGATGAGCAGTTCTTC

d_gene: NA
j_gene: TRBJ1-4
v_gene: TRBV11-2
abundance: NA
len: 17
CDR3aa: CASSPRSGRGGGEKLFF
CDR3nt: TGTGCCAGCAGCCCTCGATCTGGGCGGGGAGGCGGTGAAAAACTGTTTTTT

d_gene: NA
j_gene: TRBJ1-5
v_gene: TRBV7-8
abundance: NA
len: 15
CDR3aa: CASSDSRDGNQPQHF
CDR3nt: TGTGCCAGCAGTGATTCCCGGGACGGAAATCAGCCCCAGCATTTT

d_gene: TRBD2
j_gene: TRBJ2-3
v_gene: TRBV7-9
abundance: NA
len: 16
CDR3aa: CASTPRGTTSTDTQYF
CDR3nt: TGTGCCAGCACCCCGAGAGGGACTACTAGCACAGATACGCAGTATTTT

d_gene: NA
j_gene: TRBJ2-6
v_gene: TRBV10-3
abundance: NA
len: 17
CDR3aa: CAISESGGNSGANVLTF
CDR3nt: TGTGCCATCAGTGAGTCGGGCGGTAACTCTGGGGCCAACGTCCTGACTTTC

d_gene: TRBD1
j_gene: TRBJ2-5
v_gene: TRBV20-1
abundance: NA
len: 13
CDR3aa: CSAREGQQETQYF
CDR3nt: TGCAGTGCTAGAGAGGGACAGCAAGAGACCCAGTACTTC

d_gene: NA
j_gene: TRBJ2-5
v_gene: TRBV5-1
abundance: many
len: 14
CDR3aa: CASSWRERGETQYF
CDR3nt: TGCGCCAGCAGCTGGAGGGAACGCGGAGAGACCCAGTACTTC

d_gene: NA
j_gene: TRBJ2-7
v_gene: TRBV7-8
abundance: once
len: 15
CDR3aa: CASSSAGAPSYEQYF
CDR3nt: TGTGCCAGCAGCTCAGCAGGGGCCCCCTCCTACGAGCAATACTTC

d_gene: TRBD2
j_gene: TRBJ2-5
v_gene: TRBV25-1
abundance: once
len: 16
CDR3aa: CASVEDIGTTQETQYF
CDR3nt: TGTGCCAGCGTTGAAGACATCGGGACTACCCAAGAGACCCAGTACTTC

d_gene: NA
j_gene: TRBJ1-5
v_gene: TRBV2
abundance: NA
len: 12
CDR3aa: CASMEGGETQHF
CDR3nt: TGTGCCAGCATGGAGGGCGGAGAGACCCAGCATTTT

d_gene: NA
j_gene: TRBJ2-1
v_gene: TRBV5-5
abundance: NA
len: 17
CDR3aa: CASSANTGTAGHNEQFF
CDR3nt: TGCGCCAGCAGCGCCAACACCGGGACCGCTGGCCACAATGAGCAGTTCTTC

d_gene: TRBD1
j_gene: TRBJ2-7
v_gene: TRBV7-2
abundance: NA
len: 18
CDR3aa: CASSLFGKLGQRPYEQYF
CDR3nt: TGTGCCAGCAGCTTATTCGGTAAATTGGGACAGCGACCCTACGAGCAGTACTTC

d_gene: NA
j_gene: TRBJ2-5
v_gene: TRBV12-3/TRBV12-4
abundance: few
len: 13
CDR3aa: CASRQTSQETQYF
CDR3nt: TGTGCCAGCAGACAGACGAGTCAAGAGACCCAGTACTTC

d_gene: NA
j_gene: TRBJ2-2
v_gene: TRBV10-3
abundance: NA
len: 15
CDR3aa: CAISVVAANTGELFF
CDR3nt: TGTGCCATCAGTGTCGTAGCGGCGAACACCGGGGAGCTGTTTTTT

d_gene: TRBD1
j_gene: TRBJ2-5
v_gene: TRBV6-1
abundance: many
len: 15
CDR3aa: CASSETSGGRETQYF
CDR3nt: TGTGCCAGCAGTGAAACCTCAGGGGGTCGGGAGACCCAGTACTTC

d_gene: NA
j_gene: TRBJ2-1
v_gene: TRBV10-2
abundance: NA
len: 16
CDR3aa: CASKALMGVDSNEQFF
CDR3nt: TGCGCCAGCAAGGCCCTGATGGGAGTTGATAGCAATGAGCAGTTCTTC

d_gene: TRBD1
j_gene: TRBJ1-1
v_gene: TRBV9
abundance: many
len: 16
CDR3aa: CASSVAGTGGHTEAFF
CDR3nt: TGTGCCAGCAGCGTAGCTGGGACAGGGGGGCACACTGAAGCTTTCTTT

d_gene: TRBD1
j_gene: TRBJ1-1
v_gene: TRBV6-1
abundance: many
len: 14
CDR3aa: CASSITGATTEAFF
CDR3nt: TGTGCCAGCAGTATTACAGGGGCGACAACTGAAGCTTTCTTT

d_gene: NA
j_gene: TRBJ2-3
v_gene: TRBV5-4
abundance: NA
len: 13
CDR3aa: CASSKEFTDTQYF
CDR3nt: TGTGCCAGCAGTAAGGAGTTCACAGATACGCAGTATTTT

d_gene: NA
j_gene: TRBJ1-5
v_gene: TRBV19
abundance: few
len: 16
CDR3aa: CASSISVRAGNQPQHF
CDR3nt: TGTGCCAGTAGTATTTCGGTAAGGGCTGGGAATCAGCCCCAGCATTTT

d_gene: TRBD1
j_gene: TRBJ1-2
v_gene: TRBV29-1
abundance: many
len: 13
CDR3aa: CSVAAGQGYGYTF
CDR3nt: TGCAGCGTTGCGGCGGGACAGGGATATGGCTACACCTTC

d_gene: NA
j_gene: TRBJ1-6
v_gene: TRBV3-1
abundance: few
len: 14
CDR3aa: CASSQEVHNSPLHF
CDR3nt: TGTGCCAGCAGCCAAGAGGTTCATAATTCACCCCTCCACTTT

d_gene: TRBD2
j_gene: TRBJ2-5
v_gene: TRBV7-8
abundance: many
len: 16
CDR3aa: CASSPTGLAGVETQYF
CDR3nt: TGTGCCAGCAGCCCCACGGGGCTAGCGGGAGTAGAGACCCAGTACTTC

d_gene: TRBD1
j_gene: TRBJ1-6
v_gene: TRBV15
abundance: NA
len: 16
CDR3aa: CATSRVGQGVVSPLHF
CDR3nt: TGTGCCACCAGCAGGGTGGGACAGGGGGTTGTTTCACCCCTCCACTTT

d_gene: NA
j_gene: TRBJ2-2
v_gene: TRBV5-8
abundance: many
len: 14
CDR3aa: CASTNVGNSGELFF
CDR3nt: TGTGCCAGCACCAATGTTGGTAACAGCGGGGAGCTGTTTTTT

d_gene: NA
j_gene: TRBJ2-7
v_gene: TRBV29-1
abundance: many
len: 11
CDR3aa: CSVVSGYEQYF
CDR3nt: TGCAGCGTTGTTTCCGGGTACGAGCAGTACTTC

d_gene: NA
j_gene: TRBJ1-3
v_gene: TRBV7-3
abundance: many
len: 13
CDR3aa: CASSPGQGNTIYF
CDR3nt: TGTGCCAGCAGCCCCGGACAGGGAAACACCATATATTTT

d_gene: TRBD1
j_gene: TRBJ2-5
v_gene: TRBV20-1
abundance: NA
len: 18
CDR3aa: CSARDLSGQGAFGETQYF
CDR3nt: TGCAGTGCTAGAGATCTCTCGGGACAGGGGGCTTTTGGAGAGACCCAGTACTTC

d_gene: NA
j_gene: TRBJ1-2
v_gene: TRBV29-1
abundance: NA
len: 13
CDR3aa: CSLAGDSPHGYTF
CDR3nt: TGCAGCTTGGCCGGGGACTCACCGCATGGCTACACCTTC

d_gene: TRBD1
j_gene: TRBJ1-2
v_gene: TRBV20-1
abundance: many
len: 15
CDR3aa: CSATVQGAEDYGYTF
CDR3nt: TGCAGTGCAACGGTACAGGGGGCGGAGGACTATGGCTACACCTTC

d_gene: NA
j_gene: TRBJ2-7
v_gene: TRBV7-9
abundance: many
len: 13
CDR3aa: CASSPLPWGEQYF
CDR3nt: TGTGCCAGCAGCCCCTTACCCTGGGGCGAGCAGTACTTC

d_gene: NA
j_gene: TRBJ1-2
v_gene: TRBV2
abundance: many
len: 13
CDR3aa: CASSEDDRLGYTF
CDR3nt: TGTGCCAGCAGTGAAGACGACCGTCTAGGCTACACCTTC

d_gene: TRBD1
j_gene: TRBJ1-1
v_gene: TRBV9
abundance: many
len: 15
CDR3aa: CASSDPGTGDTEAFF
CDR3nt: TGTGCCAGCAGCGACCCCGGGACAGGGGACACTGAAGCTTTCTTT

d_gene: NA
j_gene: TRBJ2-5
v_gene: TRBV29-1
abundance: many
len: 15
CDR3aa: CSVVELRDFGKTQYF
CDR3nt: TGCAGCGTTGTCGAACTTAGGGATTTTGGGAAGACCCAGTACTTC

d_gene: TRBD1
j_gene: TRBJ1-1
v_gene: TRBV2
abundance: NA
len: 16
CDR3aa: CASQSSPGTANTGAFF
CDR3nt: TGTGCCAGCCAGTCCAGCCCGGGGACAGCAAACACTGGAGCTTTCTTT

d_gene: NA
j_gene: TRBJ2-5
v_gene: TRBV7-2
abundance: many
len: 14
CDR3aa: CASSLVRTKETQYF
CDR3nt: TGTGCCAGCAGCTTAGTACGGACGAAAGAGACCCAGTACTTC

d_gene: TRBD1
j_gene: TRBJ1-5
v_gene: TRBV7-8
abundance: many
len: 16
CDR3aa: CASSGPGTGNNQPQHF
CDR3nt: TGTGCCAGCAGCGGGCCCGGGACAGGGAACAATCAGCCCCAGCATTTT

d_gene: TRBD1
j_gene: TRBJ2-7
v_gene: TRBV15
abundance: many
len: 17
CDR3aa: CATSRARSGQGVYEQYF
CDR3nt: TGTGCCACCAGCAGAGCTCGGTCGGGACAGGGGGTCTACGAGCAGTACTTC

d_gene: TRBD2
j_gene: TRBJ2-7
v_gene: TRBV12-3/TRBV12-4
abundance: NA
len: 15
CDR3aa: CASSQSTSGTYEQHF
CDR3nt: TGTGCCAGCAGCCAAAGTACTAGCGGAACCTACGAGCAGCACTTC

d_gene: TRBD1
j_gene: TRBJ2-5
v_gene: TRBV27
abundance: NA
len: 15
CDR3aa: CASSSRTGWQETQYF
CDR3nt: TGTGCCAGCAGTTCCAGGACAGGGTGGCAAGAGACCCAGTACTTC

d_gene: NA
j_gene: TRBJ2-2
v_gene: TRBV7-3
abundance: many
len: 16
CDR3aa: CASSLTSPGVNGELFF
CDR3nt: TGTGCCAGCAGCTTAACTTCACCAGGGGTAAACGGGGAGCTGTTTTTT

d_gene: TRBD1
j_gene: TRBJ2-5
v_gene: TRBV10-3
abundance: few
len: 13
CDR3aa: CATKDRAGETQYF
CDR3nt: TGTGCCACAAAAGACAGGGCAGGAGAGACCCAGTACTTC

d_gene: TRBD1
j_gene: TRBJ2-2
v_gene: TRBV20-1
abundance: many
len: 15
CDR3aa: CSARDTRQGTGELFF
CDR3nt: TGCAGTGCTAGAGATACCCGACAGGGCACCGGGGAGCTGTTTTTT

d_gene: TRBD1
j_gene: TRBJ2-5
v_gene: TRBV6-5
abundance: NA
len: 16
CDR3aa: CASSAGPGTGVETQYF
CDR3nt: TGTGCCAGCAGTGCTGGCCCCGGGACAGGGGTAGAGACCCAGTACTTC

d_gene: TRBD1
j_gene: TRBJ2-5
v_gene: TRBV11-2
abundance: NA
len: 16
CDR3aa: CASSTGWTGMWETQYF
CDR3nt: TGTGCCAGCAGCACAGGCTGGACAGGGATGTGGGAGACCCAGTACTTC